Here is one T cell receptor beta chain with its context. Trimming removed 5 bases at V and 3 bases at J, with 16 bases between. The CDR3 runs 15 residues. Germline CDR1 and CDR2: SGHAT and FQNNGV. The data originate from a study of T cell responses to AZD1222 COVID-19 vaccine. Here immunoSEQ multiplex PCR was the method, and the copy in TCRdb shows in-frame clones only, minus some. The table records more than 85,000 clones, almost 80% of them present only once. V is TRBV11-2 and J is TRBJ1-2; D gene uncertain. The sample in question was peripheral blood, obtained on day 0 of AZD1222 vaccination. The sequence was collected from an adult in good health. The CDR3 region has the DNA TGTGCCAGCAGCCCAACTACACGGGTGGACTATGGCTACACCTTC. Residues: CASSPTTRVDYGYTF.